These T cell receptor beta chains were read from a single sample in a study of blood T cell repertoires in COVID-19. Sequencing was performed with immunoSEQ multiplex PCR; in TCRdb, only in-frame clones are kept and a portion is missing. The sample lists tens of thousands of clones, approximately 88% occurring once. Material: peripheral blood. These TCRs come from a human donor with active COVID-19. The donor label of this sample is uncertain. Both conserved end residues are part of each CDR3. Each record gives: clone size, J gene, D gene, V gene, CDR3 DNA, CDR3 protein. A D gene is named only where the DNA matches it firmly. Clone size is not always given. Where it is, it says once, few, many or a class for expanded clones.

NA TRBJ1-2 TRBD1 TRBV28 TGTGCCAGCAGTACCCGGACAGGCAGGAGTGGCTACACCTTC CASSTRTGRSGYTF
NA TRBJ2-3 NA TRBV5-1 TGCGCCAGCAGTAGATACAGGGCCGGTCTAGGGGATACGCAGTATTTT CASSRYRAGLGDTQYF
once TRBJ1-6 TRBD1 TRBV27 TGTGCCAGCAGAACCGGGACAGGGGTAGATTCACCCCTCCACTTT CASRTGTGVDSPLHF
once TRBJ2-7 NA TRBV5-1 TGCGCCAGCAGCTCAGCCTACGAGCAGTACTTC CASSSAYEQYF
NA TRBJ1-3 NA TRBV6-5 TGTGCCAGCAGGACACAGGGTTCTGGAAACACCATATATTTT CASRTQGSGNTIYF
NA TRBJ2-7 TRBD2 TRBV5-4 TGTGCCAGCAGCTTGTACGTGGGTGGGGGTCTAGCGGGAGACGAGCAGTACTTC CASSLYVGGGLAGDEQYF
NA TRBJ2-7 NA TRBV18 TGTGCCAGCTCACCAATGGACTACTCCTACGAGCAGTACTTC CASSPMDYSYEQYF
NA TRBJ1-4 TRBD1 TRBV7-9 TGTGCCAGCAGCTTACTGGGACAGGGAAAAGAAAAACTGTTTTTT CASSLLGQGKEKLFF
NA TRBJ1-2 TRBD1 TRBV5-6 TGTGCCAGCAGCTTGCCGGACAGGGCTCCAAATGGCTACACCTTC CASSLPDRAPNGYTF
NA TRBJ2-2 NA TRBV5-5 TGTGCCAGCAGCTTAGGAGGAAGCTCCGGGGAGCTGTTTTTT CASSLGGSSGELFF
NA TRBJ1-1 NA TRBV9 TGTGCCAGCAGCCCACGGGGGGGGCCGGACACTGAAGCTTTCTTT CASSPRGGPDTEAFF
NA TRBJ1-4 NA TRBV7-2 TGTGCCAGCAGCCGGTTAATGAACGAAAAACTGTTTTTT CASSRLMNEKLFF
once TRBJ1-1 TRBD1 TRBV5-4 TGTGCCAGCAGCCAGGGACAGACACTGAACACTGAAGCTTTCTTT CASSQGQTLNTEAFF
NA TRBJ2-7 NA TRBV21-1 TGTGCCAGCAGTCCCCTGACAGGGGTAAGGGAGCAGTACTTC CASSPLTGVREQYF
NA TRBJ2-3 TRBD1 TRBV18 TGTGCCAGCTCTAGGAGGGACAGGGGTGGAGATACGCAGTATTTT CASSRRDRGGDTQYF
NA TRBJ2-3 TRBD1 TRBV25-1 TGTGCCAGCACCAGGACCGGCGGCGGGACAGGGGAGACAGATACGCAGTATTTT CASTRTGGGTGETDTQYF
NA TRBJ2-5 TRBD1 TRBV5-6 TGTGCCAGCAGCCCGACAGGGGGCGGGGAGACCCAGTACTTC CASSPTGGGETQYF
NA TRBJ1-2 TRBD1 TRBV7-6 TGTGCCAGCAGCTTTTTGACAGGGGGGAACTATGGCTACACCTTC CASSFLTGGNYGYTF
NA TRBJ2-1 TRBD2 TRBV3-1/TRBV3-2 TGTGCCAGCAGAGCCACTAGCGGAATAAGATGGGACAATGAGCAGTTCTTC CASRATSGIRWDNEQFF
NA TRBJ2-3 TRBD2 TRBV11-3 TGTGCCAGCAGCCCCACAGGCGCGAGCGGGGGGGCATCAGATACGCAGTATTTT CASSPTGASGGASDTQYF
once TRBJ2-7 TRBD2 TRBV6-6 TGTGCCAGCAGAATTCGACTAGCGGGAGTTGGGGACGAGCAGTACTTC CASRIRLAGVGDEQYF
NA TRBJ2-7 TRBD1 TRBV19 TGTGCCAGCAAACCCCGGGACAGCTCCTACGAGCAGTACTTC CASKPRDSSYEQYF
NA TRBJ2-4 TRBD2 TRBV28 TGTGCCAGCAGCGCACCCGGGACTAGCGCATTCAAAAACATTCAGTACTTC CASSAPGTSAFKNIQYF
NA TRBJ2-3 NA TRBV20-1 TGCAGTGGGCGGCACACAGATACGCAGTATTTT CSGRHTDTQYF
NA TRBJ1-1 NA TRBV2 TGTGCCAGCAGTGTTCCCTCCATTAGGGACACGAACACTGAAGCTTTCTTT CASSVPSIRDTNTEAFF
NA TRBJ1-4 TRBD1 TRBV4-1 TGCGCCAGCAGCCAGCCTAGGACAGGGGGGGGTTGGCTGTTTTTT CASSQPRTGGGWLFF
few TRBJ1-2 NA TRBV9 TGTGCCAGCAGCTCCCGGGGGGATAGCTATGGCTACACCTTC CASSSRGDSYGYTF
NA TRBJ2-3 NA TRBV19 TGTGCCAGTAGTTGGGGGCCCTCGGATACGCAGTATTTT CASSWGPSDTQYF
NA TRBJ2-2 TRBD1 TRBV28 TGTGCCAGCAGTTCCGGGACAGGGGATCTCGAGGAGCTGTTTTTT CASSSGTGDLEELFF
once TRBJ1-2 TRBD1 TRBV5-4 TGTGCCAGCAGCTTGTCGGCAGGGGGCGCGGATGGCTACACCTTC CASSLSAGGADGYTF